The rows below give T cell receptor beta chains drawn from one sample of a study of early T cells in non-severe SARS-CoV-2 infection. TCRdb re-analysed the 5' RACE reads in MiXCR, keeping a single row per CDR3 protein. The data contain approximately 50,000 distinct CDR3 sequences, approximately 12% of them singletons. The material sequenced was whole blood. These TCRs come from an adult who was a healthcare worker with PCR-confirmed SARS-CoV-2 infection or an uninfected control (not recorded which). CDR3s include the opening cysteine and the closing phenylalanine or tryptophan. The D gene is left open where the match is weak. Some rows have no size entry. The others give once, few or many, or a class for an expanded clone.

V gene	J gene	clone size	D gene	CDR3 DNA	CDR3 protein
TRBV12-3/TRBV12-4	TRBJ2-2	NA	TRBD2	TGTGCCAGCAGTCACCGACTAGCGGGAACCGGGGAGCTGTTTTTT	CASSHRLAGTGELFF
TRBV6-2/TRBV6-3	TRBJ2-7	many	NA	TGTGCCAGCAGTTACAACCCGTCGGAGGTCAGGTACGAGCAGTACTTC	CASSYNPSEVRYEQYF
TRBV29-1	TRBJ2-7	many	NA	TGCAGCGGCGGGGACTCCTACGAGCAGTACTTC	CSGGDSYEQYF
TRBV6-2/TRBV6-3	TRBJ2-3	many	NA	TGTGCCAGCAGTTACTCGGAAACAGATACGCAGTATTTT	CASSYSETDTQYF
TRBV12-3/TRBV12-4	TRBJ1-1	many	NA	TGTGCCAGCAGTAGAGGCCCCACTGAAGCTTTCTTT	CASSRGPTEAFF
TRBV20-1	TRBJ2-7	NA	TRBD2	TGCAGTGCTAGGCTAGCGGGGGGGACCTACGAGCAGTACTTC	CSARLAGGTYEQYF
TRBV2	TRBJ1-5	NA	NA	TGTGCCAGCAGTCGAACGGGACAAGATAATCAGCCCCAGCATTTT	CASSRTGQDNQPQHF
TRBV11-3	TRBJ2-1	many	NA	TGTGCCAGCAGCCTGAGCACCGGATGGGAGGAAGGAGGTGAGCAGTTCTTC	CASSLSTGWEEGGEQFF
TRBV7-2	TRBJ1-1	NA	NA	TGTGCCAGCAGCTTTTCGGAGAACACTGAAGCTTTCTTT	CASSFSENTEAFF
TRBV12-3/TRBV12-4	TRBJ1-5	NA	NA	TGTGCCAGCAGTTTAAGTAGCGGGGGCGCGGGCAATCAGCCCCAGCATTTT	CASSLSSGGAGNQPQHF
TRBV27	TRBJ1-2	few	NA	TGTGCCAGTCTTTCCAGGGAGGACACTAACTATGGCTACACCTTC	CASLSREDTNYGYTF
TRBV5-4	TRBJ2-7	NA	TRBD2	TGTGCCAGCAGCGAAACCCCGGGACTAGTCTACGAGCAGTACTTC	CASSETPGLVYEQYF
TRBV5-6	TRBJ1-4	many	NA	TGTGCCAGCAGCGAAGGTACATTTGAAAAACTGTTTTTT	CASSEGTFEKLFF
TRBV4-3	TRBJ1-3	NA	NA	TGCGCCAGCAGCCAAGATGTCGGCCCCTCTGGAAACACCATATATTTT	CASSQDVGPSGNTIYF
TRBV21-1	TRBJ1-1	NA	NA	TGTGCCAGCAGCCCATTACAAGGGGAAGGGCAGCGCCGGATACCAAACACTGAAGCTTTCTTT	CASSPLQGEGQRRIPNTEAFF
TRBV7-8	TRBJ2-7	many	NA	TGTGCCAGCAGCCCCAGGGGTTCTGGAGAGCAGTACTTC	CASSPRGSGEQYF
TRBV19	TRBJ1-2	few	NA	TGTGCCAGTAGTATAGCAGGGTCTGGTGGCTACACCTTC	CASSIAGSGGYTF
TRBV3-1	TRBJ1-6	many	TRBD1	TGTGCCAGCAGCCAAGCGGCGGGACAGGGAGGTTCACCCCTCCACTTT	CASSQAAGQGGSPLHF
TRBV7-2	TRBJ2-3	few	TRBD2	TGTGCCAGCAGCTTTAGCGGGGGGGCCGTCGGGACGCAGTATTTT	CASSFSGGAVGTQYF
TRBV5-1	TRBJ1-1	NA	NA	TGCGCCAGCACCACGGGACAACTGAACACTGAAGCTTTCTTT	CASTTGQLNTEAFF
TRBV11-2	TRBJ2-7	many	TRBD1	TGTGCCAGCAGCAGAGGCAGGGGGTCCTACGAGCAGTACTTC	CASSRGRGSYEQYF
TRBV6-6	TRBJ2-7	many	TRBD2	TGTGCCAGCAGTTACCGAGGGACTAGCGGGGGGATCTTCTCCTACGAGCAGTACTTC	CASSYRGTSGGIFSYEQYF
TRBV20-1	TRBJ1-3	NA	TRBD1	TGCAGTGCTCCCTTGACAGGGGTCAGCTCTGGAAACACCATATATTTT	CSAPLTGVSSGNTIYF
TRBV6-6	TRBJ2-5	few	TRBD1	TGTGCCAGCCACTCCGGGACAGGGTGGGAAGAGACCCAGTACTTC	CASHSGTGWEETQYF
TRBV6-5	TRBJ1-2	NA	NA	TGTGCCAGCAGCTCAACATCCTATGGCTACACCTTC	CASSSTSYGYTF
TRBV20-1	TRBJ2-3	NA	TRBD2	TGCAGTGCTAGCCTGACTAGCGGGGGGCATGTAGATACGCAGTATTTT	CSASLTSGGHVDTQYF
TRBV7-2	TRBJ2-7	few	NA	TGTGCCAGCAGCTTCCCGAACTCCTACGAGCAGTACTTC	CASSFPNSYEQYF